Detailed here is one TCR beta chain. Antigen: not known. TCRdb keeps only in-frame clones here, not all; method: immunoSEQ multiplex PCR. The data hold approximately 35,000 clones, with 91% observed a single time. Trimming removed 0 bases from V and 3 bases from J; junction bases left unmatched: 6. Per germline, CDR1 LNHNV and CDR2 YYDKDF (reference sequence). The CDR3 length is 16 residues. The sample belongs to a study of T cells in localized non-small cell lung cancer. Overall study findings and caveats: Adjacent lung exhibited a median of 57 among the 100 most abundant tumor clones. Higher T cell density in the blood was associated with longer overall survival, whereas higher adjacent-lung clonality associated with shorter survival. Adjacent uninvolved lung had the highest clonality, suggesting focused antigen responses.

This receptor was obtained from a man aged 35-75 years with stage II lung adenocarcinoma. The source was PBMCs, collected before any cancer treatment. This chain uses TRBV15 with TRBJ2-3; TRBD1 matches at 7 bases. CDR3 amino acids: CATSRDRGKRTDTQYF. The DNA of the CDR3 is TGTGCCACCAGCAGAGACAGGGGGAAGAGAACAGATACGCAGTATTTT.